This T cell receptor (beta chain) emerged from a study of human versus mouse CDR3 diversity and MHC coevolution. About the study: Valid reads per sample ranged from roughly 5.5 x 10^6 to 1.8 x 10^7.

Measured with immunoSEQ multiplex PCR; TCRdb has only the in-frame clones, and not every one. Counted here are about 77,000 clones, less than 95% occurring once; the ten biggest clones make up around 0.15%. CDR1 SGHAT and CDR2 FQNNGV come from the germline V gene. The CDR3 runs to 18 residues. The V gene end was trimmed by 4 bases and the J gene end by 7 bases; junction bases not matched to a gene: 13. V usage is TRBV11-2 and J usage is TRBJ1-6, with 10 bases aligning to TRBD1. The receptor was derived from a person aged 30-69 years in good health. The specimen was naive CD4+ T cells from blood. Subset in this sample: CD45RO-negative CD62L-positive naive CD4 T cells. Here the CDR3 DNA reads TGTGCCAGCAGCTCTTTTGCGGATCCGGGACAGGGGAATTCACCCCTCCACTTT. Amino acid sequence: CASSSFADPGQGNSPLHF. The full variable domain, in which reference TRBV11-2 and TRBJ1-6 provide the parts outside the CDR3, is EAGVAQSPRYKIIEKRQSVAFWCNPISGHATLYWYQQILGQGPKLLIQFQNNGVVDDSQLPKDRFSAERLKGVDSTLKIQPAKLEDSAVYLCASSSFADPGQGNSPLHFGNGTRLTVT.